These 20 T cell receptor beta chains originate from one sample sequenced in a study of cytomegalovirus exposure and HLA in healthy donors. Both 60 Vbeta primers and 13 Jbeta primers went into the PCR. Profiling relied on immunoSEQ multiplex PCR, and the TCRdb table lists in-frame clones only, not all of them. The sample carries about 180,000 clones, about 80% recorded once. The specimen was PBMCs. These receptors were taken from a man aged 40-49 years in good health and CMV-seropositive.

This clone has a handful of counts. The chain employs TRBV5-4 and TRBJ2-7; D perhaps matches TRBD2 (5 bases). Germline lookup yields CDR1 SGHNT and CDR2 YYREEE (reference sequence). Trimming pared 2 bases from V and 0 bases from J, leaving 9 bases between. CDR3 length: 14 amino acids. The CDR3 DNA is TGTGCCAGCAGCTTAGGTGGGAGCTCCTACGAGCAGTACTTC. Translated, it gives CASSLGGSSYEQYF.

This chain links TRBV7-3 with TRBJ2-2; 8 nucleotides agree with TRBD1. Unmatched junction bases numbered 4, after V lost 6 bases and J lost 4 bases. This CDR3 has 14 amino acids. Germline V gives CDR1 SGHTA, CDR2 FQGTGA. The CDR3: CASRRTGSTGELFF. DNA for the CDR3: TGTGCCAGCAGACGGACAGGGTCCACCGGGGAGCTGTTTTTT.

This clone was seen a few times. V gene TRBV4-1 combines with J gene TRBJ1-5; no reliable D call. In germline, CDR1 is MGHRA, CDR2 YSYEKL. This CDR3 spans 14 amino acids. V gave up 5 bases and J gave up 0 bases, with 8 bases separating them. This CDR3 reads CASSGLYSNQPQHF. CDR3 in DNA: TGCGCCAGCAGCGGACTTTATAGCAATCAGCCCCAGCATTTT.

The rearrangement uses TRBV5-1 and TRBJ2-5; the D is unclear. The CDR3 is 15 amino acids. V was pared by 0 bases and J by 5 bases, with 14 bases between. Per germline, CDR1 SGHRS and CDR2 YFSETQ. The CDR3 coding sequence is TGCGCCAGCAGCTTGGGTGCTACCACCCGCGAGACCCAGTACTTC. It translates to CASSLGATTRETQYF.

This clone was counted between two and nine times. The rearrangement links TRBV15 to TRBJ1-5; no firm D call. V was shortened by 0 bases and J by 4 bases, with 4 bases between the two germline ends. The CDR3 extends over 13 amino acids. CDR1 and CDR2 from the germline V gene are LNHNV and YYDKDF (reference sequence). CDR3 DNA sequence: TGTGCCACCAGCAGAGATCAGAATCAGCCCCAGCATTTT. Its protein product is CATSRDQNQPQHF.

This CDR3 is CASTGTEPTENEQYF. The DNA of the CDR3 is TGTGCCAGTACGGGGACAGAGCCTACGGAAAACGAGCAGTACTTC. The V and J genes are TRBV19 and TRBJ2-7, with 7 positions matching TRBD1. V shed 7 bases and J 5 bases; nucleotides not matched to a gene: 14. The germline V gene has CDR1 LNHDA and CDR2 SQIVND (reference sequence). The CDR3 contains 15 residues.

The rearrangement uses TRBV5-4 and TRBJ1-1; 7 nucleotides match TRBD1. Germline loops: CDR1 SGHNT, CDR2 YYREEE (reference sequence). V lost 5 bases to trimming and J lost 1 base; unmatched junction nucleotides: 5. The CDR3 consists of 14 residues. The CDR3 spells CASSRQGSNTEAFF. The CDR3 DNA reads TGTGCCAGCAGTAGACAGGGATCGAACACTGAAGCTTTCTTT.

The rearrangement uses TRBV7-3 and TRBJ2-1; 10 bases fit TRBD2. The CDR3 covers 16 residues. Germline V gene sequence: CDR1 SGHTA, CDR2 FQGTGA. V lost 5 bases, J lost 0 bases, and 4 bases stayed unmatched. As DNA, the CDR3 is TGTGCCAGCAGCATTAGCGGGAGGAGCTCCTACAATGAGCAGTTCTTC. As protein: CASSISGRSSYNEQFF.

The genes are TRBV6-5 and TRBJ2-3, with D unclear. The CDR3 is made up of 13 amino acids. CDR1 and CDR2 from the germline V gene are MNHEY and SVGAGI. V lost 7 bases to trimming and J lost 1 base, with 9 bases between them. CDR3: CASIPPGTDTQYF. The CDR3 DNA follows: TGTGCCAGCATTCCCCCAGGCACAGATACGCAGTATTTT.

This clone was found once. V usage is TRBV19 and J usage is TRBJ1-5, with unresolved D. V shed 3 bases and J shed 0 bases, with 12 bases lying between them. The CDR3 spans 16 residues. The germline CDR1 and CDR2 sequences are LNHDA and SQIVND (reference sequence). The CDR3 sequence is CASSIGRTLSNQPQHF. DNA for the CDR3: TGTGCCAGTAGTATCGGGAGGACCCTTAGCAATCAGCCCCAGCATTTT.

The V call is TRBV9, the J call TRBJ2-3, with 9 positions matching TRBD2. The germline gives CDR1 SGDLS, CDR2 YYNGEE. The CDR3 runs to 17 residues. V lost 4 bases to trimming and J lost 4 bases; unmatched junction nucleotides: 13. The CDR3 DNA is TGTGCCAGCAGCTTTACCCGTGAGGTAGCGGGGGCAGATACGCAGTATTTT. It specifies CASSFTREVAGADTQYF.

This clone showed up just a few times. This rearrangement joins TRBV10-2 to TRBJ2-7; 10 bases fit TRBD2. V lost 6 bases, J lost 2 bases, and 10 bases stayed unmatched. The CDR3 has 16 residues. The V gene's germline CDR1 is WSHSY and CDR2 SAAADI. CDR3 sequence (DNA): TGCGCCAGCAGCCCCGTTCGGCTAGCGGGAGCCTACGAGCAGTACTTC. Its protein is CASSPVRLAGAYEQYF.

The chain employs TRBV4-1 and TRBJ2-1; 12 bases are shared with TRBD2. There are 16 residues in the CDR3. J lost 9 bases, V lost 2 bases, and 8 bases had no gene match. Per germline, CDR1 MGHRA and CDR2 YSYEKL. The CDR3 here is CASSQRLAGDTGEQFF. CDR3 nucleotides: TGCGCCAGCAGCCAAAGACTAGCGGGAGATACCGGTGAGCAGTTCTTC.

This chain joins TRBV19 and TRBJ1-3, with 9 bases aligning to TRBD1. Trimming cost V 7 bases and J 3 bases; bases outside gene matches: 4. Germline CDR1 LNHDA, CDR2 SQIVND (reference sequence). This CDR3 comprises 14 residues. The CDR3 bases are TGTGCCAGTATGGACAGGGGATATGGAAACACCATATATTTT. Amino acid sequence: CASMDRGYGNTIYF.

The rearrangement uses TRBV5-1 and TRBJ1-4; 7 bases agree with TRBD1. Germline V gives CDR1 SGHRS, CDR2 YFSETQ. The length of the CDR3 is 15 residues. The J segment lost 5 bases and the V segment lost 0 bases, leaving 4 bases of the junction unmatched. CDR3 nucleotide sequence: TGCGCCAGCAGCTTGGGCGACAGGGAAAATGAAAAACTGTTTTTT. Protein product: CASSLGDRENEKLFF.

As for this clone: Mismatch with germline at one junction end may stem from a read error. The V gene is TRBV4-1, the J gene TRBJ2-5, with 7 bases that match TRBD1. Per the germline V gene, CDR1 is MGHRA and CDR2 is YSYEKL. The CDR3 sequence is 14 residues long. In DNA, the CDR3 is TGCGCCAGCAGCCAACGGGACAGCCAAGAGGCCCAGTACTTC. Protein: CASSQRDSQEAQYF.

This chain links TRBV5-1 with TRBJ1-2; 9 nucleotides match TRBD1. The CDR3 has 17 amino acids. V lost 0 bases, J lost 6 bases, and 12 bases stayed unmatched. Germline assignment: CDR1 SGHRS and CDR2 YFSETQ. This CDR3 is CASSLAGAQGASDGYTF. In DNA form, the CDR3 reads TGCGCCAGCAGCTTGGCCGGGGCACAGGGGGCGTCTGATGGCTACACCTTC.

There are many counts of this clone. The chain has TRBV4-1 and TRBJ1-2; 8 bases match TRBD1. With 0 bases clipped from V and 6 bases from J, the junction kept 12 bases outside the gene matches. CDR3 length equals 17 residues. The germline V gene has CDR1 MGHRA and CDR2 YSYEKL. CDR3 sequence reads: CASSQDPIGQGAHGYTF. The CDR3 coding sequence is TGCGCCAGCAGCCAAGATCCCATAGGACAGGGAGCTCATGGCTACACCTTC.

V usage is TRBV11-1 and J usage is TRBJ2-5, with TRBD1 matching over 8 bases. The trim removed 0 bases at V and 5 bases at J, leaving 5 bases unmatched. The CDR3 is made up of 15 amino acids. The germline CDR1 and CDR2 sequences are SGHAT and FQDESV (reference sequence). In nucleotides, the CDR3 is TGTGCCAGCAGCTTAGCAAACAGGGGGGTCGAGACCCAGTACTTC. Translated, it gives CASSLANRGVETQYF.

This clone appeared a single time. The genes are TRBV11-2 and TRBJ2-7; D might be TRBD2 (5 bases). V lost 0 bases and J lost 6, with 21 bases in between. The CDR3 spans 17 residues. The V gene's germline CDR1 is SGHAT and CDR2 FQNNGV. The DNA for the CDR3 is TGTGCCAGCAGCTTAGAAGTGGGCACAGCGGTTTGGGGCGAGCAGTACTTC. As protein: CASSLEVGTAVWGEQYF.